This is a list of T cell receptor beta chains from one sample in a study of CD8 T cells in ankylosing spondylitis. TCRdb analysed the 5' RACE reads with MiXCR anew, one entry per CDR3 protein. Among 150,000 to 200,000 distinct CDR3 sequences listed, more than 9% were seen once. Sequencing input: blood, either unsorted or a sorted T cell fraction (not recorded which). These receptors were collected from a male donor with ankylosing spondylitis or in good health (not recorded which). CDR3s include the opening cysteine and the closing phenylalanine or tryptophan. D genes are given only for firm matches. Part of the rows lack a size; the others show once, few, many or a class for expanded clones.

V	J	D	size	DNA	CDR3
TRBV12-3/TRBV12-4	TRBJ2-6	.	many	TGTGCCAGCAAGACATCGTGGTTTCAGGTTACTGGGGCCAACGTCCTGACTTTC	CASKTSWFQVTGANVLTF
TRBV10-3	TRBJ2-5	.	many	TGTGCCATCGGGGGCCCTCAAGAGACCCAGTACTTC	CAIGGPQETQYF
TRBV6-2/TRBV6-3	TRBJ1-5	TRBD1	.	TGTGCCAGCAGTTTTGTAGGGGGCAGCAATCAGCCCCAGCATTTT	CASSFVGGSNQPQHF
TRBV5-1	TRBJ1-1	.	many	TGCGCCAGCAGCACGAACAGGGCCCACACTGAAGCTTTCTTT	CASSTNRAHTEAFF
TRBV7-6	TRBJ2-1	TRBD2	many	TGTGCCAGCAGCTTCACAGCGGGAGGGCCCTACAATGAGCAGTTCTTC	CASSFTAGGPYNEQFF
TRBV6-5	TRBJ1-3	.	few	TGTGCCAGCAGTTACGACTTCTCTGGAAACACCATATATTTT	CASSYDFSGNTIYF
TRBV6-1	TRBJ2-2	TRBD1	.	TGTGCCAGCAGTCCCGACAGGGGGGCCGGGGAGCTGTTTTTT	CASSPDRGAGELFF
TRBV7-6	TRBJ2-2	.	many	TGTGCCAGCAGCTCCCGCGTGCCTGGCGGAAACTGGGCCGGGGAGCTGTTTTTT	CASSSRVPGGNWAGELFF
TRBV7-9	TRBJ1-2	.	few	TGTGCCAGCAGCTTAGACAGTCTCTATGGCTACACCTTC	CASSLDSLYGYTF
TRBV7-2	TRBJ2-2	.	.	TGTGCCAGCAGCCGATCATCCAGGGAGCTGTTTTTT	CASSRSSRELFF
TRBV21-1	TRBJ2-1	.	.	TGTGCCAGCAGCAGAGCCGCTAGCGGGTGGAGCAATGAGCAGTTCTTC	CASSRAASGWSNEQFF
TRBV6-2/TRBV6-3	TRBJ2-1	TRBD2	few	TGTGCCAGCCTTTCCCCTAGCGGGGGCCATGAGCAGTTCTTC	CASLSPSGGHEQFF
TRBV20-1	TRBJ2-1	TRBD2	many	TGCAGTGGGAGACCGGGACTAGCGTCTTCGGGGCAGTTCTTC	CSGRPGLASSGQFF
TRBV11-2	TRBJ2-1	.	few	TGTGCCAGCAGCTTATCGGCGGGAAGCTCCTACAATGAGCAGTTCTTC	CASSLSAGSSYNEQFF
TRBV11-2	TRBJ2-3	TRBD2	many	TGTGCCAGCAGCTTAGGAGTACTAGCGGGAGTTTGGAGCGTGAGCACAGATACGCAGTATTTT	CASSLGVLAGVWSVSTDTQYF
TRBV2	TRBJ2-1	.	few	TGTGCCAGCTCGTTTAATTCGGGCAATGAGCAGTTCTTC	CASSFNSGNEQFF
TRBV5-1	TRBJ2-5	.	many	TGCGCCAGCAGCTTAGTGGAGACCCAGTACTTC	CASSLVETQYF
TRBV5-1	TRBJ2-3	TRBD2	many	TGCGCCAGCAGCTTGGTCGGGCTAGCGGGAGGAACAGATACGCAGTATTTT	CASSLVGLAGGTDTQYF
TRBV10-2	TRBJ2-5	.	.	TGCGCCAGCAGGCTCAGAACTCCCCAAGAGACCCAGTACTTC	CASRLRTPQETQYF
TRBV12-3/TRBV12-4	TRBJ2-7	.	many	TGTGCCAGCAGTTTGGAGGAAACCTACGAGCAGTACTTC	CASSLEETYEQYF
TRBV19	TRBJ1-2	TRBD1	.	TGTGCCAGTACCGGGACAGGGTACGGCTATGGCTACACCTTC	CASTGTGYGYGYTF
TRBV14	TRBJ2-7	TRBD2	many	TGTGCCAGCAGCCAAGTAGCGGGGGCCAACGAGCAGTACTTC	CASSQVAGANEQYF
TRBV5-1	TRBJ1-3	.	many	TGCGCCACCTCGCCGACGGTCTCTGGAAACACCATATATTTT	CATSPTVSGNTIYF
TRBV5-1	TRBJ1-4	.	many	TGCGCCAGCAGCTTGGAGGGAAGTAGGAATGAAAAACTGTTTTTT	CASSLEGSRNEKLFF
TRBV3-1	TRBJ2-7	TRBD1	.	TGTGCCAGCAGCCAAGGACAGGGGGCGGACTACGAGCAGTACTTC	CASSQGQGADYEQYF
TRBV18	TRBJ2-3	.	many	TGTGCCAGCTCACTCGACAGCACAGATACGCAGTATTTT	CASSLDSTDTQYF
TRBV2	TRBJ1-3	.	many	TGTGCCAGCCCGAAGGCCCAGTTTGGAAACACCATATATTTT	CASPKAQFGNTIYF
TRBV10-3	TRBJ2-5	TRBD1	many	TGTGCCATCAGTGGACAGGGTTTTGCCCAAGAGACCCAGTACTTC	CAISGQGFAQETQYF
TRBV7-7	TRBJ1-2	TRBD1	.	TGTGCCAGCAGCTTAGAGGACAGGGAGGCCACTTCCTATGGCTACACCTTC	CASSLEDREATSYGYTF
TRBV11-2	TRBJ2-5	TRBD2	.	TGTGCCAGCAGCTTGCCTATAGCGGGGGGTGGGGAGACCCAGTACTTC	CASSLPIAGGGETQYF
TRBV15	TRBJ2-2	TRBD2	many	TGTGCCACCTTAGCGGGATCGTACACCGGGGAGCTGTTTTTT	CATLAGSYTGELFF
TRBV18	TRBJ2-2	.	.	TGTGCCAGCTCACCACTGCCGTACCACACCGGGGAGCTGTTTTTT	CASSPLPYHTGELFF